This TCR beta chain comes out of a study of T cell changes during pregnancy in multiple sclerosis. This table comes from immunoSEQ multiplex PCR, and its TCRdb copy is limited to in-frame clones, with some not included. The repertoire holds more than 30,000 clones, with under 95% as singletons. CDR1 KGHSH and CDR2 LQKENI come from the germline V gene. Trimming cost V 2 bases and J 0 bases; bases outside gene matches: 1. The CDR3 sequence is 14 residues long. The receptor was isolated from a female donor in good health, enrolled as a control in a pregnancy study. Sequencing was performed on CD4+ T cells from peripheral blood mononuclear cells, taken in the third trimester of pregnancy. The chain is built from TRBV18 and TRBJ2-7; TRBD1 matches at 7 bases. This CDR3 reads CASSPGDSSYEQYF. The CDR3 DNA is TGTGCCAGCTCACCAGGGGACAGCTCCTACGAGCAGTACTTC. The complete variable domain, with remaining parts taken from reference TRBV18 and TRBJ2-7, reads NAGVMQNPRHLVRRRGQEARLRCSPMKGHSHVYWYRQLPEEGLKFMVYLQKENIIDESGMPKERFSAEFPKEGPSILRIQQVVRGDSAAYFCASSPGDSSYEQYFGPGTRLTVT.